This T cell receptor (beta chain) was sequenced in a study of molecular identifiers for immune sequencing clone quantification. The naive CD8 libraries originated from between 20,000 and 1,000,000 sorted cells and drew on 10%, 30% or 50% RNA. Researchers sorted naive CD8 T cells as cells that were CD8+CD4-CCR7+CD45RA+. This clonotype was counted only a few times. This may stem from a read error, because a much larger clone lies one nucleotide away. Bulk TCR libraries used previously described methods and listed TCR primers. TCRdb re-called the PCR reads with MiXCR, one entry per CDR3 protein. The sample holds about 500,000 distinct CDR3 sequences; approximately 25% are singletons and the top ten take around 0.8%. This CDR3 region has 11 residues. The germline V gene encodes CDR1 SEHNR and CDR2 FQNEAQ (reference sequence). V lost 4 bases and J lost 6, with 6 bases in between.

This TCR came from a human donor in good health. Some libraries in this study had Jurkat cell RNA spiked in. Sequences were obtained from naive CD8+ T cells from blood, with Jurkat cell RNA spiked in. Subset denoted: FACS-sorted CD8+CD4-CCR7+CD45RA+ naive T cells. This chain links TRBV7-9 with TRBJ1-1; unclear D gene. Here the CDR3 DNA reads TGTGCCAGCAGCTCCCTCCCTGAAGCTTTCTTT. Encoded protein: CASSSLPEAFF.